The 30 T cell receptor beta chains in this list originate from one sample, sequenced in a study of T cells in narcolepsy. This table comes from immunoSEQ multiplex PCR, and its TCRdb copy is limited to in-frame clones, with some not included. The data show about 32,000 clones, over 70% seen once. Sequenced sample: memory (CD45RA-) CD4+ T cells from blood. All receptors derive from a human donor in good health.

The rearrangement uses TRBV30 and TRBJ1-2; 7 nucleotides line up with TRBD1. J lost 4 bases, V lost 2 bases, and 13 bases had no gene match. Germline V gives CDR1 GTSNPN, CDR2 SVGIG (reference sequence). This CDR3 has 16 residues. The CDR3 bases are TGTGCCTGGAGTATCCGCGGACAGGCCTACCTCTATGGCTACACCTTC. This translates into CAWSIRGQAYLYGYTF.

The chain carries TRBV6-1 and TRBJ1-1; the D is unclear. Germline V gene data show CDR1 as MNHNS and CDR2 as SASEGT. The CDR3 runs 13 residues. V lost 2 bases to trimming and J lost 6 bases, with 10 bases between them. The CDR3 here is CASSERRSAEAFF. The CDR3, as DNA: TGTGCCAGCAGTGAACGCAGGAGCGCTGAAGCTTTCTTT.

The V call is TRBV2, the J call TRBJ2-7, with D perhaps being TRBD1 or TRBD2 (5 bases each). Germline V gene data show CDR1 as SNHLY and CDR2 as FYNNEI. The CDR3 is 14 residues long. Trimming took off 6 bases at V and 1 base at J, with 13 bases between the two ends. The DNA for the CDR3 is TGTGCCAGCAGAACCGGGACGCATTCCTACGAGCAGTACTTC. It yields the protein CASRTGTHSYEQYF.

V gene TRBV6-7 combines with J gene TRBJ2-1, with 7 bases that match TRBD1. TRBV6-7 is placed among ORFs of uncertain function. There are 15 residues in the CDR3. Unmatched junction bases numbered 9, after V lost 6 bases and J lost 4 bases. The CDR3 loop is CASRPLRQGYNEQFF. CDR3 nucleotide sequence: TGTGCCAGCAGGCCCCTCCGACAGGGATACAATGAGCAGTTCTTC.

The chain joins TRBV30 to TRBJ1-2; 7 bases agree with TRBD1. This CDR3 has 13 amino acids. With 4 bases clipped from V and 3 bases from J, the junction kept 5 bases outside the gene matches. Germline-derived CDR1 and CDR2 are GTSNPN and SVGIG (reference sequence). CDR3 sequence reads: CAWTQGKDYGYTF. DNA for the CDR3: TGTGCCTGGACACAGGGGAAGGACTATGGCTACACCTTC.

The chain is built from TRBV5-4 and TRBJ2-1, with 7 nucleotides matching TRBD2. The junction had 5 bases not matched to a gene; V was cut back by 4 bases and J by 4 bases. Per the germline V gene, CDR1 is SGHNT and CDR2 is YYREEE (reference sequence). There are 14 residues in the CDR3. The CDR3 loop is CASSDGTIYNEQFF. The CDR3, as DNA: TGTGCCAGCAGCGACGGGACTATATACAATGAGCAGTTCTTC.

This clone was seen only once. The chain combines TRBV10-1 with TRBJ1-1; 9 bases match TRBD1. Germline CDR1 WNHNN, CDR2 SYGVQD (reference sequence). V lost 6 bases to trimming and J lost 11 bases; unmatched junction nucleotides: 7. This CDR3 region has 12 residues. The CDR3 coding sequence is TGCGCCAGCAGCCCACAGGGGGCCGAGGCTTTCTTT. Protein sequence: CASSPQGAEAFF.

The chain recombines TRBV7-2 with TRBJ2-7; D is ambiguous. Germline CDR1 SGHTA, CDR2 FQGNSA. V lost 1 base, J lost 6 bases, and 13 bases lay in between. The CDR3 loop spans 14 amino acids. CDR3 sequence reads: CASSLDRASREQYF. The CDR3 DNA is TGTGCCAGCAGCTTAGATCGGGCTAGTCGCGAGCAGTACTTC.

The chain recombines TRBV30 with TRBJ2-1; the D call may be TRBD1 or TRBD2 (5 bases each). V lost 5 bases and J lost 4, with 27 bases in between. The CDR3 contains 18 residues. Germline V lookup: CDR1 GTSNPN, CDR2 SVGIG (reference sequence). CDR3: CAWSQGQEPELEYNEQFF. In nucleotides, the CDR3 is TGTGCCTGGTCCCAGGGCCAAGAACCCGAACTAGAATACAATGAGCAGTTCTTC.

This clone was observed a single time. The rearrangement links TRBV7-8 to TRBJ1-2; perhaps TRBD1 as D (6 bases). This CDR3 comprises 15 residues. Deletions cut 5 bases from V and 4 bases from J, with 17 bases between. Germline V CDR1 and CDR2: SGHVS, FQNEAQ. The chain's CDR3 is CASSGTGGGLYGYTF. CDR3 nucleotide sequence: TGTGCCAGCAGCGGGACGGGGGGCGGTCTCTATGGCTACACCTTC.

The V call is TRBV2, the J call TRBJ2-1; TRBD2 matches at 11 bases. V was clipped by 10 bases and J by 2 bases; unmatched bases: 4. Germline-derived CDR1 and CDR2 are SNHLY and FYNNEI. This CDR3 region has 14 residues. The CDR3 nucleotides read TGTGCCATCCCGGGACTAGCGGCCTACAATGAGCAGTTCTTC. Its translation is CAIPGLAAYNEQFF.

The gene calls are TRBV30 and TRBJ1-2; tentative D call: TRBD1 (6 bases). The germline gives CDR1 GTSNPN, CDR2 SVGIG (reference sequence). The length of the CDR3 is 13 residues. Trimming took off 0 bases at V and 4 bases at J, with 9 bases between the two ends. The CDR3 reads CAWSVQGSYGYTF. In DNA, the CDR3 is TGTGCCTGGAGTGTTCAGGGGTCCTATGGCTACACCTTC.

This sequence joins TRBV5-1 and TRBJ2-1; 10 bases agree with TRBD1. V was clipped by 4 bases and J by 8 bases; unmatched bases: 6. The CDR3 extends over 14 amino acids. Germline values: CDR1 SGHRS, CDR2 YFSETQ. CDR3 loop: CASSMTGGLDEQFF. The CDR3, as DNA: TGCGCCAGCAGCATGACAGGGGGCCTGGATGAGCAGTTCTTC.

CDR3 nucleotide sequence: TGTGCCTGGACGGTTTCAATGTCCTTTATGCGGAACACTGAAGCTTTCTTT. The encoded protein is CAWTVSMSFMRNTEAFF. The gene calls are TRBV30 and TRBJ1-1, with unresolved D. The CDR3 extends over 17 amino acids. V lost 4 bases and J lost 1, with 22 bases in between. Germline CDR1 is GTSNPN and CDR2 is SVGIG (reference sequence).

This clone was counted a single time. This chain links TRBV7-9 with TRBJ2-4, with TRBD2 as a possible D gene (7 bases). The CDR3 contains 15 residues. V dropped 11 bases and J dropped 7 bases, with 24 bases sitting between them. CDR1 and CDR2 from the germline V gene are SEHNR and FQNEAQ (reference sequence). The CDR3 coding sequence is TGTGCCTGTGGAGGGGGGGCTAGCGGCAAGAACATTCAGTACTTC. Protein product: CACGGGASGKNIQYF.

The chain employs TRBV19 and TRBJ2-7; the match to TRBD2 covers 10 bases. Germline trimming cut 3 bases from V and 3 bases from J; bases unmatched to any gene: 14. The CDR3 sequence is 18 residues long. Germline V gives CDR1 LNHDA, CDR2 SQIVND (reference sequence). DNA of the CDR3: TGTGCCAGTAGTATTGGAACCGTGACTAGCGGGCCCCACTACGAGCAGTACTTC. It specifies CASSIGTVTSGPHYEQYF.

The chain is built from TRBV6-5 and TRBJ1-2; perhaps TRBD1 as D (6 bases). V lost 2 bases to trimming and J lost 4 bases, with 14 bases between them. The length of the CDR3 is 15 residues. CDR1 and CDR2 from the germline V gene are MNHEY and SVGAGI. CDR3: CASSYMGAGSYGYTF. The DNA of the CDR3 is TGTGCCAGCAGTTACATGGGGGCGGGGTCCTATGGCTACACCTTC.

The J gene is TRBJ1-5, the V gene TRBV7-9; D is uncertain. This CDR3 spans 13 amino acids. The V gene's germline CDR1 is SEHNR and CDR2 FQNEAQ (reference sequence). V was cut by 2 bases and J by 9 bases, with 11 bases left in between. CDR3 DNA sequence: TGTGCCAGCAGCTTACATAGTCTCGGGCCCCAGCATTTT. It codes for CASSLHSLGPQHF.

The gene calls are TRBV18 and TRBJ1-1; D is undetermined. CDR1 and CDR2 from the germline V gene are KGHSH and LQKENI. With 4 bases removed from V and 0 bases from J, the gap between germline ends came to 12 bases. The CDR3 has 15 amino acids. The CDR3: CASSRLGGLNTEAFF. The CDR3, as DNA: TGTGCCAGCTCACGCCTGGGCGGGCTGAACACTGAAGCTTTCTTT.

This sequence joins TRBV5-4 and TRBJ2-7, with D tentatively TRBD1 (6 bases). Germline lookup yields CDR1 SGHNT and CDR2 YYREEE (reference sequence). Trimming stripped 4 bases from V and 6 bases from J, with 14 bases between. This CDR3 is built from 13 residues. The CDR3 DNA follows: TGTGCCAGCAGCCGGCAGGGGAGCAGCGAGCAGTACTTC. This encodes CASSRQGSSEQYF.

The CDR3 protein is CASSRTGDNQPQHF. For the CDR3, the DNA is TGTGCCAGCAGCCGGACAGGGGACAATCAGCCCCAGCATTTT. The chain has TRBV6-5 and TRBJ1-5; 9 bases are a match to TRBD1. V shed 6 bases, J shed 3 bases, and the junction held 3 bases outside the gene matches. CDR1 is MNHEY, CDR2 SVGAGI, per germline. The CDR3 loop spans 14 amino acids.

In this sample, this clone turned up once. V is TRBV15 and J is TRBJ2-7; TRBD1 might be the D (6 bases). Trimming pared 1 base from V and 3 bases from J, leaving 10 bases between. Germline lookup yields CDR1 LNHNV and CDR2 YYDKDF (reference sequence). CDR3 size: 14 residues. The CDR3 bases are TGTGCCACCAGCAGAGCTGGACAGAACTACGAGCAGTACTTC. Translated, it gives CATSRAGQNYEQYF.

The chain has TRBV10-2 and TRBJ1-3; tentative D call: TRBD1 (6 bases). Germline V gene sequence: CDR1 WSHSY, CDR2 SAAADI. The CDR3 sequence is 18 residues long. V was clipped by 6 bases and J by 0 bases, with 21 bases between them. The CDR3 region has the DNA TGCGCCAGCAGCCTGGCGGCCCAGGGGTTTTACTCTGGAAACACCATATATTTT. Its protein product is CASSLAAQGFYSGNTIYF.

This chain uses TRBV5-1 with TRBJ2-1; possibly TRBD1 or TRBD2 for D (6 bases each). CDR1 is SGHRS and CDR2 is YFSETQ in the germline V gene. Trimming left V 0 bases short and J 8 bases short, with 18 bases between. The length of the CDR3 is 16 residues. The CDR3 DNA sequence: TGCGCCAGCAGCTTGGTGTCTGGAGGGGGAGCGGATGAGCAGTTCTTC. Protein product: CASSLVSGGGADEQFF.

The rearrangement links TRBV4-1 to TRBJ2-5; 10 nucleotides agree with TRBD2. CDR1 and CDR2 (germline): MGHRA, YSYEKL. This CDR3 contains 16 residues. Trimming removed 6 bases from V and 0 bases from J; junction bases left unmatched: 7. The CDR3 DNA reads TGCGCCAGCAGGCCCATAGCGGGAGGCTACCAAGAGACCCAGTACTTC. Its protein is CASRPIAGGYQETQYF.

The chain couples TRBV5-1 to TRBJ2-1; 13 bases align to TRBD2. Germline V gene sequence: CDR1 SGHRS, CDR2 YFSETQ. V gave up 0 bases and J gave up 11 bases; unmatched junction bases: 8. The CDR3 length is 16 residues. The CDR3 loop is CASSLDSQLAGGQQFF. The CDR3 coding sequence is TGCGCCAGCAGCTTGGATTCCCAACTAGCGGGAGGGCAGCAGTTCTTC.

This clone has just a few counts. The chain's CDR3 is CASSPRAGAGGGRNEQFF. In DNA form, the CDR3 reads TGTGCCAGCAGCCCCAGAGCTGGGGCGGGAGGGGGTCGCAATGAGCAGTTCTTC. The V call is TRBV7-7, the J call TRBJ2-1; 9 bases line up with TRBD2. Germline V lookup: CDR1 SSHAT, CDR2 FNYEAQ (reference sequence). The V segment lost 5 bases and the J segment 6 bases; nucleotides outside the gene matches: 17. This CDR3 is 18 amino acids long.

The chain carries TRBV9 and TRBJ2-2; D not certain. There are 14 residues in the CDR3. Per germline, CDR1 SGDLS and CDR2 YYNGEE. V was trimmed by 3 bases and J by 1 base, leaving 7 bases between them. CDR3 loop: CASSAGWNTGELFF. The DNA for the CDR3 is TGTGCCAGCAGCGCCGGGTGGAACACCGGGGAGCTGTTTTTT.

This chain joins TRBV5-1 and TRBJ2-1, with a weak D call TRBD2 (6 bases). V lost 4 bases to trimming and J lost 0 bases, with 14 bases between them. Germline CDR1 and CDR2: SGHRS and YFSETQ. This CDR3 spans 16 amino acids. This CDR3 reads CASSIQEGSSYNEQFF. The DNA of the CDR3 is TGCGCCAGCAGCATACAGGAGGGGAGCTCCTACAATGAGCAGTTCTTC.

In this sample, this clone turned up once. The CDR3 nucleotides are TGTGCCAGTAGTCAATACACGAAGGCTAACTATGGCTACACCTTC. This codes for CASSQYTKANYGYTF. The V and J genes are TRBV19 and TRBJ1-2; D is unresolved. Germline V gene data show CDR1 as LNHDA and CDR2 as SQIVND (reference sequence). V was shortened by 5 bases and J by 0 bases, with 13 bases between the two germline ends. The CDR3 extends over 15 amino acids.